These 5 T cell receptor beta chains were all obtained from the same sample, sequenced in a study of T cell responses to AZD1222 COVID-19 vaccine. Only in-frame clones appear in the TCRdb table, and some are missing; sequencing was by immunoSEQ multiplex PCR. The sample consists of 99,000 or so clones, about 91% of them appearing once. The specimen comprised peripheral blood, sampled on day 0 of AZD1222 vaccination. The receptor set was obtained from an adult in good health.

This sequence joins TRBV4-1 and TRBJ1-2; D perhaps matches TRBD1 (5 bases). Germline V CDR1 and CDR2: MGHRA, YSYEKL. The V gene lost 3 bases and the J gene lost 0 bases, with 11 bases spanning the gap. The CDR3 extends over 15 amino acids. CDR3 in amino acids: CASSHPPTANYGYTF. The CDR3, as DNA: TGCGCCAGCAGCCATCCGCCGACAGCTAACTATGGCTACACCTTC.

The chain combines TRBV30 with TRBJ2-1; tentative D call: TRBD2 (6 bases). In germline, CDR1 is GTSNPN, CDR2 SVGIG (reference sequence). This CDR3 spans 15 amino acids. The V end lost 2 bases, the J end lost 7 bases, and 18 bases lay between the germline ends. CDR3 nucleotides: TGTGCCTGGAGTTCAACTAGTGGGGGGAAGAATGAGCAGTTCTTC. Translating it yields CAWSSTSGGKNEQFF.

The chain carries TRBV12-3 or TRBV12-4 and TRBJ2-2; D remains ambiguous. V was pared by 1 base and J by 5 bases, with 5 bases between. The CDR3 loop spans 13 amino acids. This chain's CDR3 is CASSLGSTGELFF. Written as DNA, the CDR3 is TGTGCCAGCAGTTTAGGGTCGACCGGGGAGCTGTTTTTT.

This clone was seen repeatedly, ten times or more. The V gene is TRBV5-6, the J gene TRBJ2-7; TRBD1 matches at 8 bases. The germline V gene encodes CDR1 SGHDT and CDR2 YYEEEE. Germline trimming cut 4 bases from V and 6 bases from J; bases unmatched to any gene: 3. The length of the CDR3 is 12 residues. The CDR3 region has the DNA TGTGCCAGCAGCCCCACAGGGGGCGAGCAGTACTTC. It yields the protein CASSPTGGEQYF.

The J gene is TRBJ2-3, the V gene TRBV7-9; D is uncertain. Germline V gives CDR1 SEHNR, CDR2 FQNEAQ (reference sequence). Trimming shortened V by 5 bases and J by 4 bases, and 10 bases separated the two germline ends. CDR3 size: 13 residues. This CDR3 is CASSPAYSDTQYF. CDR3 nucleotide sequence: TGTGCCAGCAGCCCGGCTTACTCAGATACGCAGTATTTT.